This TCR beta chain stems from a study of T cell responses to AZD1222 COVID-19 vaccine. This CDR3 spans 15 amino acids. CDR1 SGDLS and CDR2 YYNGEE come from the germline V gene. Trimming took 1 base from V and 4 from J, leaving 12 bases between them. Only in-frame clones appear in the TCRdb table, and some are missing; sequencing was by immunoSEQ multiplex PCR. The repertoire holds roughly 33,000 clones, with around 82% as singletons. In this sample, this clone turned up once. The V gene is TRBV9, the J gene TRBJ2-1; D is perhaps TRBD2 (6 bases). Sample: peripheral blood, taken 28 days after the second AZD1222 dose. The sequence was obtained from an adult who received the AZD1222 COVID-19 vaccine. The CDR3 protein is CASSVSDSGYNEQFF. As DNA, the CDR3 is TGTGCCAGCAGCGTATCGGATAGCGGATACAATGAGCAGTTCTTC.